This passage covers 28 T cell receptor beta chains from one sample sequenced in a study of cytomegalovirus exposure and HLA in healthy donors. PCR used 60 Vbeta primers and 13 Jbeta primers. Profiled with immunoSEQ multiplex PCR; TCRdb holds only in-frame clones, not every one. The data show about 100,000 clones, roughly 74% seen once. Source material: PBMCs. These receptors were collected from a woman in her sixties or seventies in good health and CMV-seropositive.

This chain joins TRBV5-1 and TRBJ2-1, with D hard to call. The CDR3 length is 14 residues. V lost 0 bases, J lost 8 bases, and 12 bases lay in between. The germline CDR1 and CDR2 sequences are SGHRS and YFSETQ. Written as DNA, the CDR3 is TGCGCCAGCAGCTTGGACCACAGTATGGATGAGCAGTTCTTC. Amino acid sequence: CASSLDHSMDEQFF. Drawing the rest from reference TRBV5-1 and TRBJ2-1, the complete variable domain is KAGVTQTPRYLIKTRGQQVTLSCSPISGHRSVSWYQQTPGQGLQFLFEYFSETQRNKGNFPGRFSGRQFSNSRSEMNVSTLELGDSALYLCASSLDHSMDEQFFGPGTRLTVL.

This clone is medium-sized by share. V gene TRBV6-1 combines with J gene TRBJ1-2, with D tentatively TRBD1 (5 bases). Germline V gene lookup returns CDR1 MNHNS and CDR2 SASEGT. The CDR3 is 15 residues long. Trimming shortened V by 2 bases and J by 8 bases, and 18 bases separated the two germline ends. The CDR3 DNA reads as TGTGCCAGCAGTGAATCCCCCGAAGGGGCAGACGGCTACACCTTC. It yields the protein CASSESPEGADGYTF.

The chain uses TRBV5-1 and TRBJ2-3, with 9 bases matching TRBD2. CDR1 and CDR2 from the germline V gene are SGHRS and YFSETQ. V gave up 4 bases and J gave up 5 bases; unmatched junction bases: 5. This CDR3 has 14 amino acids. CDR3 residues: CASSRGLAVDTQYF. The CDR3 DNA follows: TGCGCCAGCAGCCGGGGACTAGCAGTAGATACGCAGTATTTT.

V gene TRBV7-2 combines with J gene TRBJ2-3; TRBD2 matches 9 bases. This CDR3 region has 15 residues. CDR1 is SGHTA, CDR2 FQGNSA, per germline. The V gene end was trimmed by 5 bases and the J gene end by 5 bases; junction bases not matched to a gene: 8. CDR3 residues: CASSHEASGVDTQYF. The CDR3 DNA sequence: TGTGCCAGCAGCCACGAAGCTAGCGGGGTAGATACGCAGTATTTT.

This sequence joins TRBV7-9 and TRBJ1-2; 7 bases agree with TRBD1. Per germline, CDR1 SEHNR and CDR2 FQNEAQ (reference sequence). J lost 3 bases, V lost 6 bases, and 4 bases had no gene match. This CDR3 has 13 residues. The CDR3 sequence is CASSSGQDYGYTF. The CDR3 DNA follows: TGTGCCAGCAGTTCTGGACAGGACTATGGCTACACCTTC.

This clone was detected a few times. This chain connects TRBV5-1 to TRBJ2-7; D perhaps matches TRBD1 (5 bases). This CDR3 contains 15 residues. The V gene lost 4 bases and the J gene lost 5 bases, with 19 bases spanning the gap. CDR1 is SGHRS, CDR2 YFSETQ, per germline. The CDR3 region is CASSPLQESRHEQYF. The CDR3 DNA reads as TGCGCCAGCAGCCCTCTACAGGAATCCAGGCACGAGCAGTACTTC.

The chain couples TRBV2 to TRBJ2-3; 7 bases line up with TRBD1. Germline V CDR1 and CDR2: SNHLY, FYNNEI. The CDR3 is 13 residues long. The V gene end was trimmed by 11 bases and the J gene end by 2 bases; junction bases not matched to a gene: 7. The CDR3 protein is CALQGEFTDTQYF. CDR3 DNA: TGTGCCCTTCAGGGGGAATTCACAGATACGCAGTATTTT.

The chain is built from TRBV7-3 and TRBJ2-2, with D possibly being TRBD1 (6 bases). Germline loops: CDR1 SGHTA, CDR2 FQGTGA. Trimming removed 2 bases at V and 2 bases at J, with 9 bases between. CDR3 length: 15 amino acids. The CDR3 DNA is TGTGCCAGCAGCTTACAGGGGCAAAACACCGGGGAGCTGTTTTTT. Amino acid sequence: CASSLQGQNTGELFF.

This clone was picked up one time. This chain joins TRBV7-8 and TRBJ2-7, with D perhaps TRBD1 (5 bases). V gave up 5 bases and J gave up 2 bases, with 10 bases separating them. The CDR3 is made up of 13 amino acids. The germline V gene has CDR1 SGHVS and CDR2 FQNEAQ. CDR3 loop: CASSRTGAYEQYF. The CDR3, as DNA: TGTGCCAGCAGCCGAACAGGAGCCTACGAGCAGTACTTC.

V usage is TRBV28 and J usage is TRBJ1-6; TRBD1 is a possible D gene (5 bases). Germline V gene lookup returns CDR1 MDHEN and CDR2 SYDVKM. The CDR3 has 14 residues. Trimming left V 3 bases short and J 5 bases short, with 8 bases between. CDR3 amino acids: CASSFRVHNSPLHF. The CDR3 nucleotides read TGTGCCAGCAGTTTCAGGGTACATAATTCACCCCTCCACTTT.

J is TRBJ2-5 and V is TRBV5-8; 7 bases agree with TRBD2. The CDR3 covers 15 residues. Germline lookup yields CDR1 SGHTS and CDR2 YDEGEE. V was clipped by 4 bases and J by 0 bases; unmatched bases: 6. CDR3 region: CASSPGRGYQETQYF. Written as DNA, the CDR3 is TGTGCCAGCAGCCCGGGGCGGGGGTACCAAGAGACCCAGTACTTC.

The chain carries TRBV5-1 and TRBJ2-3; 14 bases align to TRBD2. From germline, CDR1 is SGHRS and CDR2 YFSETQ. Losses at the gene ends were 4 bases for V and 1 base for J; bases not matched to a gene: 11. The length of the CDR3 is 19 residues. The CDR3: CASSPLGTSGRTGTDTQYF. The CDR3 DNA is TGCGCCAGCAGCCCGCTCGGGACTAGCGGGAGAACTGGCACAGATACGCAGTATTTT.

The CDR3 region has the DNA TGTGCCAGCAGAGAGACAGGGGGCGGCTATGGCTACACCTTC. It translates to CASRETGGGYGYTF. V gene TRBV6-6 combines with J gene TRBJ1-2; TRBD1 matches at 10 bases. J gave up 4 bases and V 6 bases, and 5 bases lay outside the gene matches. The CDR3 loop spans 14 amino acids. Germline CDR1 MNHNY, CDR2 SVGAGI (reference sequence).

This chain connects TRBV2 to TRBJ2-1, with D tentatively TRBD2 (7 bases). The CDR3 extends over 17 amino acids. Trimming removed 7 bases from V and 0 bases from J, with 19 bases in between. Germline V gives CDR1 SNHLY, CDR2 FYNNEI. The CDR3, as DNA: TGTGCCAGCACCCGAAGGGGGGGCCAGAGCTCCTACAATGAGCAGTTCTTC. It yields the protein CASTRRGGQSSYNEQFF.

The chain has TRBV4-1 and TRBJ2-2; TRBD2 aligns across 12 bases. This CDR3 comprises 19 residues. Unmatched junction bases numbered 12, after V lost 1 base and J lost 6 bases. CDR1 and CDR2 from the germline V gene are MGHRA and YSYEKL. The CDR3 here is CASSQGILAGGRVAGELFF. In DNA, the CDR3 is TGCGCCAGCAGCCAAGGGATCCTAGCGGGGGGGCGGGTCGCCGGGGAGCTGTTTTTT.

The genes are TRBV18 and TRBJ2-3; the D is unclear. Trimming took 2 bases from V and 0 from J, leaving 3 bases between them. Germline V CDR1 and CDR2: KGHSH, LQKENI. The CDR3 consists of 13 residues. The CDR3 reads CASSPSSTDTQYF. The CDR3 DNA reads TGTGCCAGCTCACCATCTAGCACAGATACGCAGTATTTT.

This chain connects TRBV11-3 to TRBJ1-2, with 8 bases aligning to TRBD1. V shed 3 bases, J shed 2 bases, and the junction held 11 bases outside the gene matches. CDR1 and CDR2 (germline): SGHNT, YENEEA. The length of the CDR3 is 17 residues. CDR3 in amino acids: CASSFPLDRARNYGYTF. CDR3 nucleotides: TGTGCCAGCAGCTTTCCCTTGGACAGGGCGCGGAACTATGGCTACACCTTC.

The chain uses TRBV4-2 and TRBJ1-1; no clear D gene. CDR3 length: 12 residues. In germline, CDR1 is LGHNA, CDR2 YNFKEQ. The V and J ends lost 7 bases and 3 bases respectively, with 9 bases between them. CDR3 loop: CASIGEDTEAFF. The CDR3 DNA reads TGTGCCAGCATCGGGGAGGACACTGAAGCTTTCTTT.

V and J are TRBV11-2 and TRBJ1-6; the match to TRBD1 covers 7 bases. The CDR3 runs 18 residues. Trimming took 3 bases from V and 0 from J; bases not matched to a gene: 8. From germline, CDR1 is SGHAT and CDR2 FQNNGV. CDR3 sequence reads: CASSFTGVAGSYNSPLHF. The CDR3, as DNA: TGTGCCAGCAGCTTTACAGGGGTCGCTGGCTCCTATAATTCACCCCTCCACTTT.

CDR3 sequence: CATSRIGWGIGGELFF. CDR3 sequence (DNA): TGTGCCACCAGCAGAATCGGGTGGGGCATAGGCGGGGAGCTGTTTTTT. The chain has TRBV15 and TRBJ2-2, with D possibly matching TRBD1 (5 bases). Per the germline V gene, CDR1 is LNHNV and CDR2 is YYDKDF (reference sequence). V gave up 2 bases and J gave up 7 bases, with 17 bases separating them. The CDR3 is 16 residues long.

This CDR3 reads CASSIDGGGSKNIQYF. The CDR3, as DNA: TGTGCCAGTAGTATAGATGGTGGGGGGTCAAAAAACATTCAGTACTTC. The chain joins TRBV19 to TRBJ2-4, with a possible D match to TRBD2 (6 bases). The germline V gene encodes CDR1 LNHDA and CDR2 SQIVND (reference sequence). This CDR3 is built from 16 residues. Trimming removed 0 bases from V and 4 bases from J, with 13 bases in between.

The chain has TRBV10-3 and TRBJ1-2; 9 bases are shared with TRBD1. CDR3 length equals 14 residues. In germline, CDR1 is ENHRY, CDR2 SYGVKD. V lost 10 bases and J lost 5; bases outside the gene matches: 11. CDR3 residues: CATSETGQGYGYTF. CDR3 in DNA: TGTGCCACCTCAGAAACGGGACAGGGTTATGGCTACACCTTC.

The V and J genes are TRBV19 and TRBJ1-1; unclear D gene. The CDR3 runs to 13 residues. The germline V gene has CDR1 LNHDA and CDR2 SQIVND (reference sequence). V gave up 7 bases and J gave up 6 bases, with 15 bases separating them. The CDR3 coding sequence is TGTGCCAGTATACTATCTGGGTTTGCTGAAGCTTTCTTT. Translating gives CASILSGFAEAFF.

The CDR3: CASSPLATYEQYF. CDR3 DNA sequence: TGTGCCAGCTCACCACTAGCGACCTACGAGCAGTACTTC. The V call is TRBV18, the J call TRBJ2-7; a weak D match, TRBD2 (5 bases). CDR1 is KGHSH, CDR2 LQKENI, per germline. V was cut by 1 base and J by 2 bases, with 6 bases left in between. The CDR3 covers 13 residues.

This clone was counted a few times. The chain is built from TRBV5-4 and TRBJ2-7, with a tentative D call TRBD1 (6 bases). The CDR3 is made up of 13 amino acids. The germline CDR1 and CDR2 sequences are SGHNT and YYREEE (reference sequence). V lost 3 bases and J lost 1, with 8 bases in between. CDR3 protein: CASSSTGSYEQYF. In DNA form, the CDR3 reads TGTGCCAGCAGCTCCACAGGGTCCTACGAGCAGTACTTC.

The sample holds a few counts of this clone. The chain carries TRBV6-1 and TRBJ2-2, with TRBD2 identical over 10 bases. After removal of 6 bases from V and 5 bases from J, the junction contained 6 bases not matched to a gene. Germline values: CDR1 MNHNS, CDR2 SASEGT. The CDR3 length is 15 residues. CDR3 sequence reads: CASSGAGGRTGELFF. For the CDR3, the DNA is TGTGCCAGCAGCGGAGCGGGGGGGCGGACCGGGGAGCTGTTTTTT.

V gene TRBV27 combines with J gene TRBJ2-2; TRBD2 might be the D (5 bases). The CDR3 is 15 residues long. V lost 2 bases and J lost 1, with 8 bases in between. Germline-derived CDR1 and CDR2 are MNHEY and SMNVEV (reference sequence). The CDR3 bases are TGTGCCAGCAGTTTAACGAGGGTGAACACCGGGGAGCTGTTTTTT. Residues: CASSLTRVNTGELFF.

V is TRBV6-4 and J is TRBJ1-2; no clear D. CDR1 is MRHNA, CDR2 SNTAGT, per germline. CDR3 length: 16 amino acids. V gave up 6 bases and J gave up 8 bases, with 25 bases separating them. The CDR3 protein is CASSLSNSILRSGYTF. In DNA, the CDR3 is TGTGCCAGCAGCCTATCAAACAGTATCCTTAGATCGGGCTACACCTTC.